This T cell receptor beta chain was captured in a study of CD8 T cells in ankylosing spondylitis (dated by TCRdb to 2017 to 2019). Study-level background: To find TCR variants linked to disease, the study profiled T cell receptor beta repertoires in ankylosing spondylitis patients and healthy donors. The whole study cohort included 108 healthy donors and under 30 ankylosing spondylitis patients. Peripheral blood was sampled, and synovial fluid was additionally collected from ankylosing spondylitis patients.

The junction shows trimming of 7 bases on V and 2 bases on J, and the gene matches do not reach 5 bases of it. Based on the germline V gene, the CDR1 and CDR2 sequences are SNHLY and FYNNEI. Counted from cysteine to phenylalanine, this CDR3 has 14 amino acids. Only the CDR3 region is kept as DNA, spanning 42 bases read in frame from base 1. This clonotype came up a few times. Its antigen is unknown. One base away there is no much larger clone; base qualities are not given. For sequencing, an Illumina HiSeq 2500 was employed. TCR beta libraries were prepared by quantitative 5'-RACE with molecular barcodes. The authors processed their data as follows. To identify disease-linked TCR variants, a new computational method was used, one built on a probabilistic model of VDJ rearrangement. TCRdb reprocessing: public reads trimmed at Q25 with fastp, clones called with MiXCR, in-frame beta chains kept. Entries are consolidated by CDR3 protein sequence, retaining the most common genes and DNA. The V and J calls follow TCRdb's processing rather than the paper's. The sample table lists around 890,000 distinct CDR3 sequences, 12% of them with a count of one. 0.51% of the sample is held by the ten biggest clonotypes.

Broad study findings and their caveats: Some motif variants had previously been reported in the synovial fluid and blood of reactive arthritis patients, which suggests shared mechanisms of disease initiation. Blood from ankylosing spondylitis patients appeared to be characterized by a TCR beta motif made up of 8 or 9 highly homologous amino acid variants. According to the report, matched synovial fluid samples from ankylosing spondylitis patients were significantly enriched for the disease-linked clones. In peripheral blood, the disease-linked clones were found at relatively low frequencies and had a CD8+ phenotype.

The source material was blood, either unsorted or a sorted T cell fraction (not recorded which). The TCR originated in a male donor with ankylosing spondylitis. The V gene is TRBV2 and the J gene is TRBJ2-7, and 10 bases in between align with TRBD1. The nucleotide sequence is TGTGCCAGCACCTCCGGGACAGGGGCCTACGAGCAGTACTTC. Its protein reads: CASTSGTGAYEQYF.